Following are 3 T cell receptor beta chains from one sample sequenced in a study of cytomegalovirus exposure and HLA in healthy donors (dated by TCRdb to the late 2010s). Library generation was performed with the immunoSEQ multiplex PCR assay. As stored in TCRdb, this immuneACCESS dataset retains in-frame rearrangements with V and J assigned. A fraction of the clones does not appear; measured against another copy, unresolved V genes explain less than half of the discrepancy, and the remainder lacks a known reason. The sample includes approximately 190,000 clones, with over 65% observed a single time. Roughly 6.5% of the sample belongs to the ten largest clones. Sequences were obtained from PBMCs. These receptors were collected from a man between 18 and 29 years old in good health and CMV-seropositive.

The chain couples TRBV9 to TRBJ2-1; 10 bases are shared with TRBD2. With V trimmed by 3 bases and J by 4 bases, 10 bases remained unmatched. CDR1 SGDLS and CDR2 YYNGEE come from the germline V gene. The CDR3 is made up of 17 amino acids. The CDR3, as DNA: TGTGCCAGCAGCGCGGCTAGCGGGAGAATGGGTTACAATGAGCAGTTCTTC. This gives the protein CASSAASGRMGYNEQFF.

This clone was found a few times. The CDR3 reads CASSLSRAGTEAFF. The CDR3 DNA sequence: TGTGCCAGCAGCTTATCCCGAGCGGGCACTGAAGCTTTCTTT. The chain recombines TRBV7-9 with TRBJ1-1; the D is unclear. CDR3 length: 14 residues. Trimming took off 2 bases at V and 4 bases at J, with 11 bases between the two ends. The V gene's germline CDR1 is SEHNR and CDR2 FQNEAQ (reference sequence). Full variable domain (outside the CDR3, taken from reference TRBV7-9 and TRBJ1-1): DTGVSQNPRHKITKRGQNVTFRCDPISEHNRLYWYRQTLGQGPEFLTYFQNEAQLEKSRLLSDRFSAERPKGSFSTLEIQRTEQGDSAMYLCASSLSRAGTEAFFGQGTRLTVV.

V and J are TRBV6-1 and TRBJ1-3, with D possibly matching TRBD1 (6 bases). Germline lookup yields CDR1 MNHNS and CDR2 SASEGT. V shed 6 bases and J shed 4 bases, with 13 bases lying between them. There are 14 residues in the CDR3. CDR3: CASSQRDKGNTIYF. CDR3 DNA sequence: TGTGCCAGCAGCCAACGGGACAAGGGAAACACCATATATTTT.